This TCR beta chain was sequenced in a study of T cells in Graves' hyperthyroidism and ophthalmopathy. Study observations and caveats: Most expanded thyroid clonotypes above 0.001 also appeared in blood.

The CDR3 has 13 residues. The J segment lost 1 base and the V segment lost 7 bases, leaving 3 bases of the junction unmatched. Newly diagnosed hyperthyroidism patients aged 18 to 65 years had disease lasting under 2 months. In its sample, this clonotype was seen many times. The antigen is unknown. RNA transcripts yielded amplified TCR beta CDR3 regions. HTBI primers were used for first-round RT-PCR of the TCR CDR3. One entry per CDR3 protein results from TCRdb running MiXCR on the multiplex PCR reads. The sample yields some 760,000 distinct CDR3 sequences, 14% seen once. V is TRBV12-3 or TRBV12-4 and J is TRBJ2-5, with 7 bases lining up with TRBD2. The clonotype was recovered from a woman aged 18-29 years with Graves' hyperthyroidism. Sequencing input: blood. The CDR3 region is CASKRDGQETQYF. The CDR3 coding sequence is TGTGCCAGCAAGCGGGACGGCCAAGAGACCCAGTACTTC.